What follows are 7 T cell receptor beta chains derived from one specimen sequenced in a study of post-analysis software for immune sequencing data. Study-wide findings and caveats: TRBV segments more frequent in patients than in controls numbered roughly 5 and included TRBV5-6, TRBV5-1 and TRBV20-1.

For these TCRs, the target antigens are not known. Unique-molecular-identifier-tagged TCR beta cDNA libraries were used. TCRdb re-called the PCR reads with MiXCR, one entry per CDR3 protein. The repertoire holds more than 450,000 distinct CDR3 sequences, 34% seen once, with roughly 6% in the top ten. Material: blood. The source is a girl younger than 18 with multiple sclerosis.

The V call is TRBV10-2, the J call TRBJ2-3; 11 nucleotides match TRBD2. The CDR3 has 15 amino acids. The V gene end was trimmed by 4 bases and the J gene end by 5 bases; junction bases not matched to a gene: 5. CDR1 and CDR2 (germline): WSHSY, SAAADI. The CDR3 is CASSVLAGVGDTQYF. Here the CDR3 DNA reads TGCGCCAGCAGTGTACTAGCGGGGGTTGGAGATACGCAGTATTTT.

The rearrangement links TRBV10-3 to TRBJ2-1, with 7 bases lining up with TRBD1. This CDR3 comprises 16 residues. Per germline, CDR1 ENHRY and CDR2 SYGVKD. The V gene end was trimmed by 0 bases and the J gene end by 2 bases; junction bases not matched to a gene: 4. The CDR3 DNA follows: TGTGCCATCAGTGAGTCGAGAGGGGGCCCCTACAATGAGCAGTTCTTC. It is translated as CAISESRGGPYNEQFF.

The genes are TRBV6-5 and TRBJ2-2; D may correspond to TRBD1 or TRBD2 (6 bases each). The CDR3 has 16 residues. From germline, CDR1 is MNHEY and CDR2 SVGAGI. V was clipped by 6 bases and J by 1 base, with 15 bases between them. CDR3: CASRLLGGENTGELFF. The CDR3 DNA sequence: TGTGCCAGCAGACTACTGGGGGGCGAGAACACCGGGGAGCTGTTTTTT.

V and J are TRBV2 and TRBJ2-5; no firm D call. V shed 6 bases and J shed 1 base, with 6 bases lying between them. Germline V lookup: CDR1 SNHLY, CDR2 FYNNEI. This CDR3 region has 12 residues. The CDR3 sequence is CASRKVQETQYF. CDR3 nucleotides: TGTGCCAGCAGGAAAGTCCAAGAGACCCAGTACTTC.

This clonotype appeared a few times. CDR3 coding DNA: TGTGCCAGCAGTTGGTGGTACGAGCAGTACTTC. This sequence encodes CASSWWYEQYF. V and J are TRBV6-5 and TRBJ2-7; D remains unclear. The CDR3 spans 11 residues. CDR1 and CDR2 from the germline V gene are MNHEY and SVGAGI. V lost 4 bases, J lost 4 bases, and 5 bases lay in between.

For this clonotype: Here the CDR3 omits its conserved ending phenylalanine or tryptophan, so a read error is the likely source. The genes are TRBV20-1 and TRBJ2-6; D is unresolved. V was shortened by 0 bases and J by 9 bases, with 12 bases between the two germline ends. The CDR3 totals 14 residues. Germline assignment: CDR1 DFQATT and CDR2 SNEGSKA (reference sequence). CDR3 residues: CSARDLDLGNVLTV. The CDR3 nucleotides are TGCAGTGCTAGAGATCTGGATTTGGGCAACGTCCTGACTGTC.

This clonotype showed up just a few times. The V gene is TRBV20-1, the J gene TRBJ2-7, with 8 bases matching TRBD2. Germline V gene lookup returns CDR1 DFQATT and CDR2 SNEGSKA (reference sequence). Trimming at V came to 5 bases and at J to 3 bases, leaving 9 bases not matched to a gene. The CDR3 totals 14 residues. The CDR3 spells CSAYLAGNFYEQYF. In nucleotides, the CDR3 is TGCAGTGCTTACCTAGCGGGTAACTTCTACGAGCAGTACTTC.